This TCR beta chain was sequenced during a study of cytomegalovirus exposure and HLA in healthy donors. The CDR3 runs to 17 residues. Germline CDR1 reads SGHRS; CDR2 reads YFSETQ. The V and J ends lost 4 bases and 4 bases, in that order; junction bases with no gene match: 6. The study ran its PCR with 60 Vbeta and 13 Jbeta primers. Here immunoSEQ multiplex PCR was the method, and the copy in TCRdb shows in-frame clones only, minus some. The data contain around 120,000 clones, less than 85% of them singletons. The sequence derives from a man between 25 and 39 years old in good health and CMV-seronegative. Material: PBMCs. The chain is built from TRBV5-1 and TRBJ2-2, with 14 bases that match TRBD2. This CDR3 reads CASSPGTSGSPTGELFF. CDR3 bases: TGCGCCAGCAGCCCCGGGACTAGCGGGAGTCCCACCGGGGAGCTGTTTTTT.